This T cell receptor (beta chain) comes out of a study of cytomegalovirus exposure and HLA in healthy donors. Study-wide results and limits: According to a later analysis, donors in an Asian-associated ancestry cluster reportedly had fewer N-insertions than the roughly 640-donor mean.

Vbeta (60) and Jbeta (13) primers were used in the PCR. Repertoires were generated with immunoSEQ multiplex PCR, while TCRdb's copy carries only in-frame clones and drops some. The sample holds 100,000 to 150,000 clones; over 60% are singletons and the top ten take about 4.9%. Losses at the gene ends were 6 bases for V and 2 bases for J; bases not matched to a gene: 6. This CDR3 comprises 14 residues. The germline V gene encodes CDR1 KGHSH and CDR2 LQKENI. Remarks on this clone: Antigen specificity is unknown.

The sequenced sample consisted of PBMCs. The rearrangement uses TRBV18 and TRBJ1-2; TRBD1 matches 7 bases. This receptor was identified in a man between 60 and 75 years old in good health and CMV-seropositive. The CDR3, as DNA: TGTGCCAGCTCTCGAGGACAGGAGAACTATGGCTACACCTTC. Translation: CASSRGQENYGYTF.